This T cell receptor beta chain is from a study of T cells in Graves' hyperthyroidism and ophthalmopathy. The wider study: Blood from the periphery was taken at initial diagnosis, before any treatment.

Diagnosis relied on clinical symptoms, serum thyroxine and TRAb, thyroid ultrasound and orbital computed tomography. It was RNA transcripts that yielded the amplified TCR beta CDR3 regions. A set of HTBI primers served as the primers for a first-round RT-PCR of the TCR CDR3. TCRdb used MiXCR to reprocess the multiplex PCR reads, holding one entry per CDR3 protein. The sample lists some 150,000 distinct CDR3 sequences, roughly 23% occurring once. In its sample, this clonotype was seen once. CDR3 size: 13 residues. Germline V gene sequence: CDR1 SQVTM, CDR2 ANQGSEA. V gave up 5 bases and J gave up 14 bases; unmatched junction bases: 14.

This TCR was sampled from a woman aged 50 to 60 with Graves' hyperthyroidism that later progressed to Graves' ophthalmopathy. Material: blood. The gene calls are TRBV29-1 and TRBJ2-3; 9 nucleotides agree with TRBD2. The CDR3 bases are TGCAGCGTTTCATCGACTAGCGGCGCGTTGGGGTATTTT. Amino acid sequence: CSVSSTSGALGYF.